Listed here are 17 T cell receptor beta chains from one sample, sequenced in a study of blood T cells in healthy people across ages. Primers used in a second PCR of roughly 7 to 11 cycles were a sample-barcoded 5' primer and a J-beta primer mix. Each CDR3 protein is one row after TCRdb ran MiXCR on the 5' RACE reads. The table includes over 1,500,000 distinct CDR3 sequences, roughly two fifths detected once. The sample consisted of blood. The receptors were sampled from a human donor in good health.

Here the CDR3 DNA reads TGCAGTGCTAGGGGCCTCCGACAGGGTGGCAATCAGCCCCAGCATTTT. Its translation: CSARGLRQGGNQPQHF. The chain carries TRBV20-1 and TRBJ1-5; TRBD1 matches at 7 bases. Trimming at V came to 3 bases and at J to 2 bases, leaving 10 bases not matched to a gene. Germline V gene sequence: CDR1 DFQATT, CDR2 SNEGSKA (reference sequence). The CDR3 loop spans 16 amino acids.

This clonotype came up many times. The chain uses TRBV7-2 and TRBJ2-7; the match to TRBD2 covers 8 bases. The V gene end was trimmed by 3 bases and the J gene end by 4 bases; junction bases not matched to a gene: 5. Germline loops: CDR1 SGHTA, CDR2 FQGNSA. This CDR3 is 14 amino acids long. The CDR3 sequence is CASSFRGGIYEQYF. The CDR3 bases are TGTGCCAGCAGCTTCCGGGGGGGTATTTACGAGCAGTACTTC.

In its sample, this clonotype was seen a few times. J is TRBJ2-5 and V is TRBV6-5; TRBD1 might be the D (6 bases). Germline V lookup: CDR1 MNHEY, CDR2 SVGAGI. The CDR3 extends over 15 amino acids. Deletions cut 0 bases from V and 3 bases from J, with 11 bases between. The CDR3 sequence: CASSYSMQGKETQYF. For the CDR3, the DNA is TGTGCCAGCAGTTACTCGATGCAGGGGAAAGAGACCCAGTACTTC.

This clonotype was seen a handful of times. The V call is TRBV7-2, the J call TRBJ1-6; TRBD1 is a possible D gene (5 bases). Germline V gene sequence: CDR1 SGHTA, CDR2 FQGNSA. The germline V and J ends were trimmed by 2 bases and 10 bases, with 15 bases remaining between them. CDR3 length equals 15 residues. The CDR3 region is CASSLLGDYDSPLHF. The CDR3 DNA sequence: TGTGCCAGCAGCTTACTAGGGGACTACGACTCACCCCTCCACTTT. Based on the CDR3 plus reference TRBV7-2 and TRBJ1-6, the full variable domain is GAGVSQSPSNKVTEKGKDVELRCDPISGHTALYWYRQSLGQGLEFLIYFQGNSAPDKSGLPSDRFSAERTGGSVSTLTIQRTQQEDSAVYLCASSLLGDYDSPLHFGNGTRLTVT.

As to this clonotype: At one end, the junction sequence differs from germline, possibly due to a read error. CDR3 in DNA: TGCGCCAGCAGCCAAGATCCGACAGGGAACACTGAAGCTTGCTTT. This codes for CASSQDPTGNTEACF. The chain is built from TRBV4-1 and TRBJ1-1; 7 bases fit TRBD1. The CDR3 is 15 residues long. CDR1 and CDR2 from the germline V gene are MGHRA and YSYEKL.

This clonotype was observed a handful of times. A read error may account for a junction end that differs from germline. Here the CDR3 reads CTSSLAQGSTDTQYF. CDR3 nucleotide sequence: TGCACCAGCAGCTTGGCACAGGGGAGCACAGATACGCAGTATTTT. This chain links TRBV5-1 with TRBJ2-3; 7 nucleotides align to TRBD1. The CDR3 totals 15 residues. Germline V lookup: CDR1 SGHRS, CDR2 YFSETQ.

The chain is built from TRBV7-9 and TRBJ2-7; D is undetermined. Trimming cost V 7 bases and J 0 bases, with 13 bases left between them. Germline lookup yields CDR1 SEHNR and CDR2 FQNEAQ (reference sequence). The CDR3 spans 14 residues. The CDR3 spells CASTCLGSSYEQYF. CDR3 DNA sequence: TGTGCCAGCACCTGTCTGGGCAGCTCCTACGAGCAGTACTTC. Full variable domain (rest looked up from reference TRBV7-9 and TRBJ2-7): DTGVSQNPRHKITKRGQNVTFRCDPISEHNRLYWYRQTLGQGPEFLTYFQNEAQLEKSRLLSDRFSAERPKGSFSTLEIQRTEQGDSAMYLCASTCLGSSYEQYFGPGTRLTVT.

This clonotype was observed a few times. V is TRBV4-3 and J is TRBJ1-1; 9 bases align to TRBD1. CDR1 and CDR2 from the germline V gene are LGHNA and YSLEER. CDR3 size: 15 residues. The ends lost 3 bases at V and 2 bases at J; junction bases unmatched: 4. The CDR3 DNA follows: TGCGCCAGCAGCCAGAGGGACAGGGACAACACTGAAGCTTTCTTT. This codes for CASSQRDRDNTEAFF.

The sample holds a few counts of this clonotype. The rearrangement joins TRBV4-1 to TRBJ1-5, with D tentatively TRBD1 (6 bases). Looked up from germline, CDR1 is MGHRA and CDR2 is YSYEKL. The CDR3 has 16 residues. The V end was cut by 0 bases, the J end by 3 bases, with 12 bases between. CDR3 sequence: CASSQESAGDNQPQHF. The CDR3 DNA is TGCGCCAGCAGCCAAGAATCGGCAGGGGACAATCAGCCCCAGCATTTT.

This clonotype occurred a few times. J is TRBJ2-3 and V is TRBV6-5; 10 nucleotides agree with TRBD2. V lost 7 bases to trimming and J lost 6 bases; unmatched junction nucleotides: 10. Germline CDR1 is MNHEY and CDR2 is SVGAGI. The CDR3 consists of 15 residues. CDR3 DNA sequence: TGTGCCAGCAACCCAGCGGGGGGGGCGGGCGATACGCAGTATTTT. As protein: CASNPAGGAGDTQYF.

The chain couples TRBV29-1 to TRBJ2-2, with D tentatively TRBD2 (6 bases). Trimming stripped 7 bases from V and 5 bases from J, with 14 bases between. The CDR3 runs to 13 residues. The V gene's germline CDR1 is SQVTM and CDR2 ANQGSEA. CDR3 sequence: CSAEGLRTGELFF. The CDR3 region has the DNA TGCAGCGCCGAGGGACTCAGGACCGGGGAGCTGTTTTTT.

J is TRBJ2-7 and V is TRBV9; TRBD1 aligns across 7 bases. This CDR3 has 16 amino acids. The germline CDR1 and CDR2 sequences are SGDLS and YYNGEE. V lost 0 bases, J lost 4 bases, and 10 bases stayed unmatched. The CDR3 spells CASSVAVGDSRYEQYF. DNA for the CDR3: TGTGCCAGCAGCGTAGCCGTAGGGGACAGTCGGTACGAGCAGTACTTC.

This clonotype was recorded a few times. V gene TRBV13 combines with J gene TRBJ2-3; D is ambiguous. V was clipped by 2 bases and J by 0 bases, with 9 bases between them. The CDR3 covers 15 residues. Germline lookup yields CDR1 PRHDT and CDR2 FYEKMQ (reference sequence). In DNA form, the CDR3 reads TGTGCCAGCAGCTTAAAGGTTTCTAGCACAGATACGCAGTATTTT. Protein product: CASSLKVSSTDTQYF.

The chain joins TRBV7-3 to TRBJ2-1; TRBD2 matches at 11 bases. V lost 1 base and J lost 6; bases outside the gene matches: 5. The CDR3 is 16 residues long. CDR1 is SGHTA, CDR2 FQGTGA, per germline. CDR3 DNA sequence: TGTGCCAGCAGCTTAAACATAGCGGGGGGGATCAATGAGCAGTTCTTC. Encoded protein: CASSLNIAGGINEQFF.

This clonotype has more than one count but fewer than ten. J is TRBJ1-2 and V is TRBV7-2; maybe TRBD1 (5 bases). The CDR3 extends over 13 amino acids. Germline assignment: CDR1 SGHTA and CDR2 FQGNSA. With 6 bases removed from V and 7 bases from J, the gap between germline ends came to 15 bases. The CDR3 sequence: CASSLPGGVGYTF. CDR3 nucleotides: TGTGCCAGCAGTTTACCCGGGGGAGTTGGCTACACCTTC.

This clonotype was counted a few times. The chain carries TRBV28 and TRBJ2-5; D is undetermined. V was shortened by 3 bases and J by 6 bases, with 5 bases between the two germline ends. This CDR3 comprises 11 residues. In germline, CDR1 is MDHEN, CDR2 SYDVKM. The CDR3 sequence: CASSLYKTQYF. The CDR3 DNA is TGTGCCAGCAGTTTGTACAAGACCCAGTACTTC. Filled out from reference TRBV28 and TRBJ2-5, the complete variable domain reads DVKVTQSSRYLVKRTGEKVFLECVQDMDHENMFWYRQDPGLGLRLIYFSYDVKMKEKGDIPEGYSVSREKKERFSLILESASTNQTSMYLCASSLYKTQYFGPGTRLLVL.

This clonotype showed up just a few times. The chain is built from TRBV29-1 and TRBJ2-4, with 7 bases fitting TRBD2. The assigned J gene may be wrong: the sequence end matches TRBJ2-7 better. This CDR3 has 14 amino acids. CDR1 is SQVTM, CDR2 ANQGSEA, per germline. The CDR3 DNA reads TGCAGCGTTGGAATGCGGGAGTTTAGCTACGAGCAGTACTTC. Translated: CSVGMREFSYEQYF.